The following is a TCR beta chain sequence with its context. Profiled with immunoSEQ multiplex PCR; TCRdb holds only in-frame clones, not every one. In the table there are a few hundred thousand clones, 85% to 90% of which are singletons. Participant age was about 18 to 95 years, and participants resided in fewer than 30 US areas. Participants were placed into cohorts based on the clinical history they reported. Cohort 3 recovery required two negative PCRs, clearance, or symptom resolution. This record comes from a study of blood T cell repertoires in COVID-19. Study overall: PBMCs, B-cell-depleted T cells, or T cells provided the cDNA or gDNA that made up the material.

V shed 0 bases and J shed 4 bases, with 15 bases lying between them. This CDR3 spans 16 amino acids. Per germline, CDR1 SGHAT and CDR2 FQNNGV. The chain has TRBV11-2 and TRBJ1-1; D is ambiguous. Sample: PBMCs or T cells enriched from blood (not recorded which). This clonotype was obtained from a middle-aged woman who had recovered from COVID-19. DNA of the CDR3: TGTGCCAGCAGCTTAGACGTGGCAACCGTGGCCACTGAAGCTTTCTTT. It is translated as CASSLDVATVATEAFF.